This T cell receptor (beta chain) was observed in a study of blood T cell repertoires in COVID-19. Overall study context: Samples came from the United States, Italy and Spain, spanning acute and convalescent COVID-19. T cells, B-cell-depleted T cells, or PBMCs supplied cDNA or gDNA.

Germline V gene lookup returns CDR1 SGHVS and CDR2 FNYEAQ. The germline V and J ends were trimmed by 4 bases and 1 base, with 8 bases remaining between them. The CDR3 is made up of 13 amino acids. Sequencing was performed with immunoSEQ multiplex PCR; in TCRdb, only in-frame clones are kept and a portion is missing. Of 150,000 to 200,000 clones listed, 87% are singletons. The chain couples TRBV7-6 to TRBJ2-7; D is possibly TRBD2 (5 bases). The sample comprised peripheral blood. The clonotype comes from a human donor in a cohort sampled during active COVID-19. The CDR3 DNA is TGTGCCAGCAGCTCACCGGGGTCCTACGAGCAGTACTTC. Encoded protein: CASSSPGSYEQYF.